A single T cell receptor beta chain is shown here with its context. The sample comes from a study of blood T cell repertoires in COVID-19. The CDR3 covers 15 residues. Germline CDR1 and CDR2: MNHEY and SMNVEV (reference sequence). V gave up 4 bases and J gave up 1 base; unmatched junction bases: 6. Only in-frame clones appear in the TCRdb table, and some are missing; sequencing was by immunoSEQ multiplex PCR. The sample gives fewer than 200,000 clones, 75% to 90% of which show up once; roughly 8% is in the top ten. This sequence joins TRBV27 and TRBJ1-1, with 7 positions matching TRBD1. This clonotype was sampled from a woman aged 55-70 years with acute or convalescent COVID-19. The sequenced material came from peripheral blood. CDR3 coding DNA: TGTGCCAGCAGTTCTCAGGGGACAGAGAACACTGAAGCTTTCTTT. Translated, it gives CASSSQGTENTEAFF.